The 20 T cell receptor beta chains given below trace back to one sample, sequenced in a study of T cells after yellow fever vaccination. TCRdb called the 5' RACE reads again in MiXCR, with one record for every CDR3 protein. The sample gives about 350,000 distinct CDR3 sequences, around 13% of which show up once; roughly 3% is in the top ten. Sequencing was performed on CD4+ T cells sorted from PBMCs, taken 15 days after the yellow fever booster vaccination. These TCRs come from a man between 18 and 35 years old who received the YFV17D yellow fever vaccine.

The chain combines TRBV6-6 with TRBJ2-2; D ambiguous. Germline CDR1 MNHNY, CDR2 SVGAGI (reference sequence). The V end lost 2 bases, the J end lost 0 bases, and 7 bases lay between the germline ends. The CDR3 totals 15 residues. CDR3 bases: TGTGCCAGCAGTTACGCCGGCCCGAACACCGGGGAGCTGTTTTTT. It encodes CASSYAGPNTGELFF.

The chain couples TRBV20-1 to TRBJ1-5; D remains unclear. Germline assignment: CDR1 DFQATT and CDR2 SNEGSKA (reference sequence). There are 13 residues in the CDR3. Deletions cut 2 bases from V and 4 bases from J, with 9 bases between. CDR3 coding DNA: TGCAGTGCTAGACAGCAGATTAATCAGCCCCAGCATTTT. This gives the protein CSARQQINQPQHF.

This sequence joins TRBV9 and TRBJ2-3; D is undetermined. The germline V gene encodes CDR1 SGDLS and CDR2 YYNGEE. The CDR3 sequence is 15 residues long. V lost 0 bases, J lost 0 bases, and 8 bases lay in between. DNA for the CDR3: TGTGCCAGCAGCGTAGGGACCGTTAGCACAGATACGCAGTATTTT. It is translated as CASSVGTVSTDTQYF.

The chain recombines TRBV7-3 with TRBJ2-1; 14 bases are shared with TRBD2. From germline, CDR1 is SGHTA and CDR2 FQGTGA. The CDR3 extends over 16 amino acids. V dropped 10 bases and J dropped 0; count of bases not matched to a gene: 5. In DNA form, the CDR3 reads TGTGCCACCTCCGGGACTAGCGGGAGCTCCTACAATGAGCAGTTCTTC. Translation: CATSGTSGSSYNEQFF.

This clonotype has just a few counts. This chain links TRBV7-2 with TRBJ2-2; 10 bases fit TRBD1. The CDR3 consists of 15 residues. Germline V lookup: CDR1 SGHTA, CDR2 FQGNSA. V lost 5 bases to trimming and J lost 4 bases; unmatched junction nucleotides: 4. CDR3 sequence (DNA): TGTGCCAGCAGCCTGGGACAGGGGAGCACCGGGGAGCTGTTTTTT. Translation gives CASSLGQGSTGELFF.

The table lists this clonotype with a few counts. CDR3 amino acids: CASSLDRVDEQYF. CDR3 in DNA: TGTGCCAGCAGTTTAGACCGGGTCGACGAGCAGTACTTC. The chain links TRBV12-3 or TRBV12-4 to TRBJ2-7, with D uncertain. Deletions cut 1 base from V and 5 bases from J, with 9 bases between. This CDR3 comprises 13 residues.

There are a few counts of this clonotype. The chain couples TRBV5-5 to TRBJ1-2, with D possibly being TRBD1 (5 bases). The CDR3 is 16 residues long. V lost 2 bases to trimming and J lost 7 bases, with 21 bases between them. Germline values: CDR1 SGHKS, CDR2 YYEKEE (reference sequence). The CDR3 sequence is CASSFEGRTKDGGYTF. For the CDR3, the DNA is TGTGCCAGCAGCTTTGAGGGGAGAACGAAGGACGGTGGCTACACCTTC.

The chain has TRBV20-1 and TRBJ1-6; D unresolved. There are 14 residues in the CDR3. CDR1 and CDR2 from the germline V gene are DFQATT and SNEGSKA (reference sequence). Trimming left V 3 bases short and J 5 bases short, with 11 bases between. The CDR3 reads CSASRRRNNSPLHF. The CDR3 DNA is TGCAGTGCTAGTCGTCGTAGGAATAATTCACCCCTCCACTTT.

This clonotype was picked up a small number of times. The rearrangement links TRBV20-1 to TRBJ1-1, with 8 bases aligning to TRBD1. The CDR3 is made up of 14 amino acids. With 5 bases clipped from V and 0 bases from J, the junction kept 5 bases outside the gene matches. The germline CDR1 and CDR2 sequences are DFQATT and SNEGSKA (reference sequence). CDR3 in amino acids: CSAATGGMNTEAFF. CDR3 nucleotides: TGCAGTGCTGCCACAGGGGGGATGAACACTGAAGCTTTCTTT.

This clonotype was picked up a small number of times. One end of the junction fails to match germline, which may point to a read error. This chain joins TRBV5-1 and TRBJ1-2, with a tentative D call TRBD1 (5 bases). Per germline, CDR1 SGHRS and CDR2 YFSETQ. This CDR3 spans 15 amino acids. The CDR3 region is CASSLVGLPTGDSRF. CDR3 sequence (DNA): TGCGCCAGCAGCTTGGTGGGACTCCCCACGGGAGACAGCCGCTTC.

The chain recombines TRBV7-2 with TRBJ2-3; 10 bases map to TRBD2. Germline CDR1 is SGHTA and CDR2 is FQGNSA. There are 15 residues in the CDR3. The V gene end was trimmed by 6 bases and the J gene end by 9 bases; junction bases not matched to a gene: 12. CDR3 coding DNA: TGTGCCAGCAGGAACCTAGCGGGGGAGTTATTGACGCAGTATTTT. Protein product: CASRNLAGELLTQYF.

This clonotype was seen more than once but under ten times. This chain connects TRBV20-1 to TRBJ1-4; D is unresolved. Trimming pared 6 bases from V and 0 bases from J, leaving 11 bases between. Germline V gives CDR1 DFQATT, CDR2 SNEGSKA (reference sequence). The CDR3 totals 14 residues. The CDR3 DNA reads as TGCAGTGCGCTTACACAGCCAACTAATGAAAAACTGTTTTTT. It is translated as CSALTQPTNEKLFF.

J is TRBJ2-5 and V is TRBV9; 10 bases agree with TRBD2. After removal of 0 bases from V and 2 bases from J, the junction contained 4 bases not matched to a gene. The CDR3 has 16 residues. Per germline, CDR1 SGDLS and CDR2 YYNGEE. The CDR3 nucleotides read TGTGCCAGCAGCGTAGTCGCTAGCGGGGGTCAAGAGACCCAGTACTTC. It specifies CASSVVASGGQETQYF.

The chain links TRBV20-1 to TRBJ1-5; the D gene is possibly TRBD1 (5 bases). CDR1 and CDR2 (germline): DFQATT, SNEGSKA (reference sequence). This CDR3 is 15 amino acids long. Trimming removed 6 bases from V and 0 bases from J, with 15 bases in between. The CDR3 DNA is TGCAGTGCCGCGACGGTGGGGGATAGCAATCAGCCCCAGCATTTT. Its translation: CSAATVGDSNQPQHF.

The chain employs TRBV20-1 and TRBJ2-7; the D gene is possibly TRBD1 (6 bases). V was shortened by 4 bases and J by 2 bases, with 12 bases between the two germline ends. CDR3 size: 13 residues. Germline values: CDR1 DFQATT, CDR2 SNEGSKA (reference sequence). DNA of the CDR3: TGCAGTGCTACACAGGGTACTGCCTACGAGCAGTACTTC. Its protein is CSATQGTAYEQYF.

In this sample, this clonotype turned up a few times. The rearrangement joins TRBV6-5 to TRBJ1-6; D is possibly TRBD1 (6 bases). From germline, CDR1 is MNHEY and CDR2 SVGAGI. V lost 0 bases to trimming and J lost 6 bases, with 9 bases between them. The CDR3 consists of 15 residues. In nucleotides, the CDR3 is TGTGCCAGCAGTTACTCGATACAGGGTAATTCACCCCTCCACTTT. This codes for CASSYSIQGNSPLHF.

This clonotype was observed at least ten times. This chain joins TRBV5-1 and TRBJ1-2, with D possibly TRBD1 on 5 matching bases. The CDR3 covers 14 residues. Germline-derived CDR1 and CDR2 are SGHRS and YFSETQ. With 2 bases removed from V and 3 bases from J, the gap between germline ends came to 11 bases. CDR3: CASSLGDGDYGYTF. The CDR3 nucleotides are TGCGCCAGCAGCTTAGGGGACGGCGACTATGGCTACACCTTC.

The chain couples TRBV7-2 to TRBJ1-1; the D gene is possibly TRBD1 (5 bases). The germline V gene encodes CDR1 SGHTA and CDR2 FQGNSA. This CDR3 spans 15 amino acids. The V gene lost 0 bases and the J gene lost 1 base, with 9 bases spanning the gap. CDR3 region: CASSLAPGGNTEAFF. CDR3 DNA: TGTGCCAGCAGCTTAGCCCCCGGGGGGAACACTGAAGCTTTCTTT.

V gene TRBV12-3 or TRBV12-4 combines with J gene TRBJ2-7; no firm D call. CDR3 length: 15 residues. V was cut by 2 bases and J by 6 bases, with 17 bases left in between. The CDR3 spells CASSLRSGRIGEQYF. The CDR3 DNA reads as TGTGCCAGCAGTTTACGGTCCGGACGGATCGGCGAGCAGTACTTC.

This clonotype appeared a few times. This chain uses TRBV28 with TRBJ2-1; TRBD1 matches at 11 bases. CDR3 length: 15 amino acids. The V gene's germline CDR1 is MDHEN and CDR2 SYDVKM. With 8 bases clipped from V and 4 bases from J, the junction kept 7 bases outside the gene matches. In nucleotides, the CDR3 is TGTGCCAGCGTATCCGGGACAGGGGGTTACAATGAGCAGTTCTTC. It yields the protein CASVSGTGGYNEQFF.